The present entry profiles one T cell receptor beta chain with its context. What it recognizes is unknown. These data come from a study of identical twins. Germline V gene sequence: CDR1 DFQATT, CDR2 SNEGSKA (reference sequence). The V gene lost 6 bases and the J gene lost 10 bases, with 24 bases spanning the gap. This CDR3 has 15 amino acids. MiXCR, run by TCRdb on the 5' RACE reads, gives a single entry per CDR3 protein. The repertoire consists of roughly 720,000 distinct CDR3 sequences, with 15% to 20% occurring once and the leading ten covering less than 15%. Findings and limits, study-wide: Models predicted too little out-of-frame TCR alpha sharing in monozygotic twins.

A further study also used this sample, focusing on T cells expressing NK-cell markers. That source reports: Each TCR beta repertoire originated in sorted T cells that were CD3+CD56+NKG2C+, CD3+CD56+NKG2C- or CD3+CD56-NKG2C+. Dominant NKG2C+ clonotypes in roughly 6 donors made up about 1.0-7.0% of CD8+ T cells.

Sequenced input: PBMCs. The genes are TRBV20-1 and TRBJ2-2; tentatively, D is TRBD1 (6 bases). The TCR comes from a woman between 18 and 29 years old in good health. CDR3 sequence: CSAKGVVSGKVELFF. The CDR3 DNA reads as TGCAGTGCAAAGGGGGTAGTCTCGGGAAAAGTGGAGCTGTTTTTT.